This TCR beta chain was recovered during a study of control samples from healthy donors and cancer patients. The CDR3 sequence is 14 residues long. Trimming removed 4 bases at V and 1 base at J, with 9 bases between. In germline, CDR1 is SGHDT, CDR2 YYEEEE. The repertoire was sequenced with immunoSEQ multiplex PCR; TCRdb's copy has only in-frame clones and lacks some. The sample contains about 100,000 clones, 80% to 90% of which appear only once. The chain has TRBV5-6 and TRBJ1-5, with a weak D call TRBD1 (5 bases). Sequenced input: blood. This sequence originates from a man aged 25 to 45 in good health. CDR3 bases: TGTGCCAGCAGCCGGGGGGGAAGCAATCAGCCCCAGCATTTT. Translation gives CASSRGGSNQPQHF.